The rows below give T cell receptor beta chains drawn from one sample of a study of blood T cell repertoires in COVID-19. This table comes from immunoSEQ multiplex PCR, and its TCRdb copy is limited to in-frame clones, with some not included. The sample has about 210,000 clones; roughly 79% are singletons. The sample taken for sequencing was PBMCs or T cells enriched from blood (not recorded which). All receptors derive from a woman aged 50 to 65 with acute COVID-19. CDR3s include the opening cysteine and the closing phenylalanine or tryptophan. The order of the fields is clone size, V gene, D gene, J gene, CDR3 DNA, CDR3 protein. D genes are given only for firm matches. Clone size is shown for a subset of rows, as once, few, many or a class of expanded clone.

>NA|TRBV7-7|NA|TRBJ2-5
TGTGCCAGCAGCTCTACAGGTTCAGGAGAGACCCAGTACTTC
CASSSTGSGETQYF
>NA|TRBV2|TRBD1|TRBJ1-5
TGTGCCAGCAGTGAAGAAAGGACAGGTCCTAGCAATCAGCCCCAGCATTTT
CASSEERTGPSNQPQHF
>NA|TRBV29-1|TRBD1|TRBJ1-2
TGCAGCGTTTCCTCCTATTACGGACAGGGGGGTTATGGCTACACCTTC
CSVSSYYGQGGYGYTF
>NA|TRBV19|NA|TRBJ2-3
TGTGCCAGTAGTATAAAGGGAGGTACGCAGTATTTT
CASSIKGGTQYF
>NA|TRBV28|NA|TRBJ1-5
TGTGCCAGCAGTTCCACAGGCTATCAGCCCCAGCATTTT
CASSSTGYQPQHF
>once|TRBV28|NA|TRBJ1-4
TGTGCCAGCAGTCGTAGGGGCGAAAAACTGTTTTTT
CASSRRGEKLFF
>once|TRBV28|TRBD2|TRBJ2-7
TGTGCCAGCAGTCACGCTGGCGGGGGTGAGCAGTACTTC
CASSHAGGGEQYF
>NA|TRBV19|NA|TRBJ2-3
TGTGCCAGTAGTATGGGTAGGGGACTTATAGCTGGCACAGATACGCAGTATTTT
CASSMGRGLIAGTDTQYF
>NA|TRBV9|TRBD1|TRBJ1-2
TGTGCCAGCAGCGTAGGTCTAGGACAGGAGTATGGCTACACCTTC
CASSVGLGQEYGYTF
>NA|TRBV5-1|NA|TRBJ2-1
TGCGCCAGCAGCTTGGGAGGTGGGACAAACCTCAATGAGCAGTTCTTC
CASSLGGGTNLNEQFF
>few|TRBV21-1|NA|TRBJ1-2
TGTGCCAGCAGCAATGGACAGGGGTATGGCTACACCTTC
CASSNGQGYGYTF
>NA|TRBV5-1|NA|TRBJ2-7
TGCGCCAGCAGCTTGGAGTGGCGGGATTTTACTTACGAGCAGTACTTC
CASSLEWRDFTYEQYF
>NA|TRBV5-1|TRBD1|TRBJ2-3
TGCGCCAGCAGCTCCACCGGGACAGGGAAAGGAGATACGCAGTATTTT
CASSSTGTGKGDTQYF
>NA|TRBV7-9|TRBD2|TRBJ2-3
TGTGCCAGCAGCCCCCGTAGCGGGGGCAGCACAGATACGCAGTATTTT
CASSPRSGGSTDTQYF
>NA|TRBV5-5|NA|TRBJ1-1
TGTGCCAGCAGCCGCGGGGACTCCACTGAAGCTTTCTTT
CASSRGDSTEAFF
>NA|TRBV27|NA|TRBJ2-3
TGTGCCAGCAGTCGACGAAGCGGCACAGATACGCAGTATTTT
CASSRRSGTDTQYF
>NA|TRBV5-1|TRBD1|TRBJ1-1
TGCGCCAGCAGGAGGGGGCAGGGGAACACTGAAGCTTTCTTT
CASRRGQGNTEAFF
>NA|TRBV27|NA|TRBJ2-6
TGTGCCAGCAGTTCCTCAGGGATTCCTGGGGCCAACGTCCTGACTTTC
CASSSSGIPGANVLTF
>NA|TRBV11-3|TRBD2|TRBJ2-5
TGTGCCAGCAGCCTCGAGGCGGGGGTCGAGGAGACCCAGTACTTC
CASSLEAGVEETQYF
>NA|TRBV15|TRBD2|TRBJ2-3
TGTGCCACCAGCAAGAGGGGGGCTAGCGGGAGGGGAGATACGCAGTATTTT
CATSKRGASGRGDTQYF
>NA|TRBV14|NA|TRBJ2-7
TGTGCCAGCAGCCAACTTGTCCACGAGCAGTACTTC
CASSQLVHEQYF
>NA|TRBV10-1|TRBD2|TRBJ2-5
TGCGCCAGCAGTGAGACGCTAGCGGGAGGGTACCAAGAGACCCAGTACTTC
CASSETLAGGYQETQYF
>NA|TRBV6-2/TRBV6-3|TRBD1|TRBJ2-7
TGTGCCAGCAGTTGGGACAGGGGGCGTTCCGAGCAGTACTTC
CASSWDRGRSEQYF
>NA|TRBV6-2/TRBV6-3|NA|TRBJ2-7
TGTGCCAGCAGTTACCCTCTAGGCGGGTATCTTAATATGGAGCAGTACTTC
CASSYPLGGYLNMEQYF
>NA|TRBV10-3|NA|TRBJ1-3
TGTGCCATCAATCAACAGGCCTCTTCGGGAAACACCATATATTTT
CAINQQASSGNTIYF
>NA|TRBV2|NA|TRBJ1-5
TGTGCCAGCAGAAAAGACAGGCTGGTAAGGAATCAGCCCCAGCATTTT
CASRKDRLVRNQPQHF
>NA|TRBV14|NA|TRBJ1-6
TGTGCCAGCAGCCAACAGGCTTATTCACCCCTCCACTTT
CASSQQAYSPLHF
>NA|TRBV28|NA|TRBJ1-5
TGTGCCAGCAGTTTACAGGAGGATGCTTATCAGCCCCAGCATTTT
CASSLQEDAYQPQHF
>NA|TRBV6-2/TRBV6-3|TRBD1|TRBJ2-7
TGTGCCAGCAGTAATCAGGGGGCGGCCTCCTACGAGCAGTACTTC
CASSNQGAASYEQYF
>once|TRBV4-1|TRBD1|TRBJ2-7
TGCGCCAGCAGCCCCGGGACAGGGGTCTCCTACGAGCAGTACTTC
CASSPGTGVSYEQYF